This entry lists 28 T cell receptor beta chains sequenced from one sample in a study of patients and donors after allogeneic stem cell transplantation. TCRdb processed the RT-PCR reads anew with MiXCR; each CDR3 protein has one entry. The data hold roughly 960,000 distinct CDR3 sequences, with roughly 18% observed a single time. The specimen was blood, either unsorted or a sorted T cell fraction (not recorded which). The receptors originated from a human donor who was either an allogeneic HSCT recipient or a stem cell or donor lymphocyte infusion donor (not recorded which). It is not recorded whose cells these are; they may come from a transplant donor.

This clonotype has only a few counts. The gene calls are TRBV30 and TRBJ1-1; a possible D gene is TRBD1 (5 bases). The CDR3 extends over 11 amino acids. V was shortened by 5 bases and J by 5 bases, with 9 bases between the two germline ends. The germline V gene has CDR1 GTSNPN and CDR2 SVGIG (reference sequence). This CDR3 is CAWSKGTEAFF. The CDR3 DNA reads TGTGCCTGGTCGAAGGGGACTGAAGCTTTCTTT.

This clonotype appeared many times. The CDR3 spells CASKRRFSGELFF. DNA for the CDR3: TGTGCCAGCAAGCGGAGGTTTTCCGGGGAGCTGTTTTTT. The chain carries TRBV6-1 and TRBJ2-2; tentative D call: TRBD2 (5 bases). This CDR3 contains 13 residues. Trimming shortened V by 7 bases and J by 6 bases, and 12 bases separated the two germline ends. Germline V gives CDR1 MNHNS, CDR2 SASEGT.

In its sample, this clonotype was seen a few times. The chain couples TRBV4-1 to TRBJ2-3, with 7 bases lining up with TRBD2. Trimming removed 3 bases from V and 13 bases from J; junction bases left unmatched: 10. Germline CDR1 is MGHRA and CDR2 is YSYEKL. The CDR3 is 13 residues long. The CDR3 sequence: CASSQILAEEEYF. The DNA for the CDR3 is TGCGCCAGCAGCCAGATTCTAGCGGAAGAGGAGTATTTT.

The chain joins TRBV12-3 or TRBV12-4 to TRBJ1-1; perhaps TRBD1 as D (6 bases). The CDR3 extends over 15 amino acids. V lost 6 bases and J 6 bases, leaving 20 bases between the germline ends. Here the CDR3 reads CASSIRLTGNAEAFF. The CDR3 DNA is TGTGCCAGCAGCATTCGTCTTACAGGGAATGCTGAAGCTTTCTTT.

This sequence joins TRBV20-1 and TRBJ2-1; D not certain. V lost 0 bases to trimming and J lost 0 bases, with 9 bases between them. The CDR3 has 15 residues. Germline values: CDR1 DFQATT, CDR2 SNEGSKA (reference sequence). The CDR3 DNA sequence: TGCAGTGCTAGAGATTGGTCCAACTCCTACAATGAGCAGTTCTTC. This gives the protein CSARDWSNSYNEQFF.

The genes are TRBV5-1 and TRBJ2-3; TRBD1 aligns across 7 bases. Germline CDR1 and CDR2: SGHRS and YFSETQ. The CDR3 totals 16 residues. With 4 bases clipped from V and 0 bases from J, the junction kept 8 bases outside the gene matches. The CDR3 bases are TGCGCCAGCAGCCTCTCCGACAGGGCCAGCACAGATACGCAGTATTTT. It translates to CASSLSDRASTDTQYF.

This clonotype was seen at least ten times. The rearrangement joins TRBV29-1 to TRBJ1-2; unclear D gene. CDR3 length: 11 amino acids. CDR1 is SQVTM and CDR2 is ANQGSEA in the germline V gene. Trimming shortened V by 4 bases and J by 3 bases, and 6 bases separated the two germline ends. The CDR3 is CSVASDYGYTF. The DNA for the CDR3 is TGCAGCGTTGCTTCAGACTATGGCTACACCTTC.

This clonotype has more than one count but fewer than ten. V usage is TRBV6-2 or TRBV6-3 and J usage is TRBJ2-1; possible D gene TRBD2, 5 bases. Germline V gene lookup returns CDR1 MNHEY and CDR2 SVGEGT. The CDR3 runs to 12 residues. With 6 bases removed from V and 7 bases from J, the gap between germline ends came to 10 bases. CDR3 bases: TGTGCCAGCAGCCGGCGGACTAATGAGCAGTTCTTC. Amino acids: CASSRRTNEQFF.

The table lists this clonotype with a few counts. The CDR3 nucleotides are TGTGCCAGCAGCCAAGCCGCGACAGCTAACTATGGCTACACCTTC. Encoded protein: CASSQAATANYGYTF. The chain combines TRBV4-2 with TRBJ1-2, with a weak D call TRBD1 (5 bases). V was cut by 1 base and J by 0 bases, with 9 bases left in between. The CDR3 loop spans 15 amino acids. Germline CDR1 LGHNA, CDR2 YNFKEQ.

This clonotype was seen a few times. The chain is built from TRBV15 and TRBJ2-1; the D is unclear. The germline V gene has CDR1 LNHNV and CDR2 YYDKDF (reference sequence). The CDR3 is made up of 16 amino acids. The V end was cut by 3 bases, the J end by 5 bases, with 17 bases between. The CDR3, as DNA: TGTGCCACCAGCAGTGATTACCTCCCCCGGAACAATGAGCAGTTCTTC. Translated, it gives CATSSDYLPRNNEQFF.

The V gene is TRBV25-1, the J gene TRBJ1-1; D not certain. The CDR3 spans 13 residues. Looked up from germline, CDR1 is MGHDK and CDR2 is SYGVNS. V lost 6 bases and J 2 bases, leaving 10 bases between the germline ends. The CDR3 bases are TGTGCCAGCAGGAGCATGGACAACACTGAAGCTTTCTTT. Translated, it gives CASRSMDNTEAFF. Looking up the rest from reference TRBV25-1 and TRBJ1-1 gives the full variable domain: EADIYQTPRYLVIGTGKKITLECSQTMGHDKMYWYQQDPGMELHLIHYSYGVNSTEKGDLSSESTVSRIRTEHFPLTLESARPSHTSQYLCASRSMDNTEAFFGQGTRLTVV.

This clonotype was counted between two and nine times. The rearrangement joins TRBV7-9 to TRBJ1-1; weak D call: TRBD1 (6 bases). Between the trimmed V and J ends, which lost 5 bases and 4 bases, there was a span of 14 bases. CDR1 is SEHNR, CDR2 FQNEAQ, per germline (reference sequence). The CDR3 covers 14 residues. Here the CDR3 DNA reads TGTGCCAGCAGCCTACAGGGTTGGAGCACTGAAGCTTTCTTT. Protein product: CASSLQGWSTEAFF.

This clonotype appeared a few times. This chain joins TRBV5-1 and TRBJ1-2, with unresolved D. This CDR3 region has 13 residues. V was trimmed by 0 bases and J by 8 bases, leaving 11 bases between them. Germline V gives CDR1 SGHRS, CDR2 YFSETQ. The CDR3 loop is CASSLGVLGGYTF. As DNA, the CDR3 is TGCGCCAGCAGCTTGGGCGTTTTGGGGGGCTACACCTTC.

This clonotype was counted only a few times. The CDR3 DNA follows: TGTGCCAGCAGCTTAGCGGGGAGAGGCTTCGAGACCCAGTACTTC. This codes for CASSLAGRGFETQYF. The chain combines TRBV7-2 with TRBJ2-5, with D possibly being TRBD2 (5 bases). The V end lost 0 bases, the J end lost 5 bases, and 13 bases lay between the germline ends. The germline gives CDR1 SGHTA, CDR2 FQGNSA. The CDR3 spans 15 residues.

The chain uses TRBV12-3 or TRBV12-4 and TRBJ1-4, with 10 bases fitting TRBD1. The trim removed 6 bases at V and 8 bases at J, leaving 9 bases unmatched. CDR3 length: 15 residues. CDR3 amino acids: CASRADRGLTEKLFF. The CDR3 DNA sequence: TGTGCCAGCAGAGCAGACAGGGGGCTGACCGAAAAACTGTTTTTT.

The CDR3 DNA is TGCGCCAGCAGCTTATATAGCGGGGTGTACAATGAGCAGTTCTTC. It encodes CASSLYSGVYNEQFF. This chain uses TRBV5-1 with TRBJ2-1, with 8 bases identical to TRBD2. The CDR3 consists of 15 residues. Germline lookup yields CDR1 SGHRS and CDR2 YFSETQ. J was trimmed by 4 bases and V by 2 bases; bases with no gene match: 5.

This clonotype was seen a few times. V gene TRBV29-1 combines with J gene TRBJ2-7, with 8 bases matching TRBD2. The J segment lost 0 bases and the V segment lost 5 bases, leaving 6 bases of the junction unmatched. Germline V gene sequence: CDR1 SQVTM, CDR2 ANQGSEA. There are 14 residues in the CDR3. CDR3 in DNA: TGCAGCGTTACACGGGAGGGACACTCCTACGAGCAGTACTTC. Residues: CSVTREGHSYEQYF.

This clonotype was counted at least ten times. At one of its ends the junction is not consistent with the germline gene, which may arise from a read error. The chain employs TRBV5-1 and TRBJ2-2; D call uncertain. Per germline, CDR1 SGHRS and CDR2 YFSETQ. CDR3 length: 12 residues. CDR3 amino acids: CASSTNTGELFF. DNA for the CDR3: TGTGCCAGCAGTACGAACACCGGGGAGCTGTTTTTT.

This clonotype was counted ten times or more. J is TRBJ1-1 and V is TRBV29-1; no definite D call. Germline V gene lookup returns CDR1 SQVTM and CDR2 ANQGSEA. This CDR3 region has 13 residues. Trimming left V 5 bases short and J 0 bases short, with 10 bases between. CDR3 protein: CSVLQKMNTEAFF. As DNA, the CDR3 is TGCAGCGTTCTACAGAAGATGAACACTGAAGCTTTCTTT.

This clonotype was recorded a few times. An end of the junction does not agree with germline; a read error may underlie this. The chain couples TRBV6-5 to TRBJ2-3; D is uncertain. The CDR3 sequence is 14 residues long. Germline V gene data show CDR1 as MNHEY and CDR2 as SVGAGI. CDR3 loop: CASSHSGGTDTQYF. The CDR3 DNA sequence: TGTGCCAGCAGTCACTCAGGCGGCACAGATACGCAGTATTTT.

The chain joins TRBV5-1 to TRBJ2-6; no firm D call. The CDR3 extends over 16 amino acids. In germline, CDR1 is SGHRS, CDR2 YFSETQ. V gave up 0 bases and J gave up 4 bases, with 11 bases separating them. The CDR3 coding sequence is TGCGCCAGCAGCTTGGGAGGAACAGCGGGGGCCAACGTCCTGACTTTC. Amino acid sequence: CASSLGGTAGANVLTF.

This clonotype occurred a few times. The rearrangement links TRBV7-9 to TRBJ2-5; maybe TRBD2 (5 bases). The V and J ends lost 3 bases and 2 bases respectively, with 7 bases between them. The CDR3 is made up of 13 amino acids. Germline loops: CDR1 SEHNR, CDR2 FQNEAQ (reference sequence). This chain's CDR3 is CASSFEGQETQYF. CDR3 coding DNA: TGTGCCAGCAGCTTTGAGGGACAAGAGACCCAGTACTTC.

The chain has TRBV20-1 and TRBJ2-1, with TRBD2 identical over 16 bases. Germline V CDR1 and CDR2: DFQATT, SNEGSKA (reference sequence). The CDR3 has 17 amino acids. V trimming: 6 bases; J trimming: 7 bases; junction bases outside the gene matches: 12. The CDR3 here is CSAPPGTSGRAGNEQFF. The DNA of the CDR3 is TGCAGTGCCCCTCCCGGGACTAGCGGGAGGGCCGGGAATGAGCAGTTCTTC.

The chain uses TRBV12-3 or TRBV12-4 and TRBJ2-1; TRBD1 agrees at 11 bases. The CDR3 sequence is 16 residues long. Trimming cost V 4 bases and J 4 bases; bases outside gene matches: 6. CDR3 sequence (DNA): TGTGCCAGCAGTTCTGATTGGGACAGGGGGTACAATGAGCAGTTCTTC. Amino acid sequence: CASSSDWDRGYNEQFF.

The rearrangement joins TRBV7-2 to TRBJ2-3, with D perhaps TRBD1 (5 bases). The V end was cut by 2 bases, the J end by 4 bases, with 13 bases between. CDR1 and CDR2 from the germline V gene are SGHTA and FQGNSA. The length of the CDR3 is 15 residues. The CDR3 nucleotides are TGTGCCAGCAGCTTACGGCAGGGCGTCGCAGATACGCAGTATTTT. Its protein product is CASSLRQGVADTQYF. Full variable domain (outside the CDR3, taken from reference TRBV7-2 and TRBJ2-3): GAGVSQSPSNKVTEKGKDVELRCDPISGHTALYWYRQSLGQGLEFLIYFQGNSAPDKSGLPSDRFSAERTGGSVSTLTIQRTQQEDSAVYLCASSLRQGVADTQYFGPGTRLTVL.

This clonotype was found a few times. The gene calls are TRBV12-3 or TRBV12-4 and TRBJ2-3; 13 bases map to TRBD2. This CDR3 has 15 amino acids. Trimming took 5 bases from V and 2 from J; bases not matched to a gene: 1. Here the CDR3 DNA reads TGTGCCAGCAGTACTAGCGGGAGGGACACAGATACGCAGTATTTT. It encodes CASSTSGRDTDTQYF.

This clonotype was seen only a few times. The CDR3 sequence: CASSLKGEGTEAFF. The CDR3 DNA is TGTGCCAGCAGCTTAAAGGGTGAAGGGACTGAAGCTTTCTTT. This chain joins TRBV7-2 and TRBJ1-1; D is unresolved. The CDR3 sequence is 14 residues long. Germline CDR1 reads SGHTA; CDR2 reads FQGNSA. Trimming took off 2 bases at V and 5 bases at J, with 12 bases between the two ends.

This chain uses TRBV5-1 with TRBJ2-7, with 7 bases aligning to TRBD2. Looked up from germline, CDR1 is SGHRS and CDR2 is YFSETQ. There are 14 residues in the CDR3. V trimming: 3 bases; J trimming: 6 bases; junction bases outside the gene matches: 9. The CDR3 nucleotides are TGCGCCAGCAGCTCCTTGGGGGGAGGGAGCGAGCAGTACTTC. This translates into CASSSLGGGSEQYF.